This T cell receptor beta chain was sequenced for a study of cytomegalovirus exposure and HLA in healthy donors. This clone came up once. Its antigen is not known. 13 Jbeta primers and 60 Vbeta primers were used for the PCR. The protocol was immunoSEQ multiplex PCR, while the TCRdb copy is restricted to in-frame clones and leaves out a portion. The top ten clones hold around 1.3% of a sample with under 140,000 clones, about three quarters of them seen once. Study-wide points: Accounts indicate the classifier identified cytomegalovirus status with strong specificity and sensitivity.

Germline CDR1 is SGHTA and CDR2 is FQGNSA. V lost 5 bases to trimming and J lost 0 bases; unmatched junction nucleotides: 10. This CDR3 comprises 17 residues. This receptor was obtained from a woman in her thirties in good health and CMV-seronegative. The sequenced material came from PBMCs. The chain combines TRBV7-2 with TRBJ2-3; 8 bases align to TRBD2. CDR3 bases: TGTGCCAGCAGCCCCGGGACTAGACCCCATAGCACAGATACGCAGTATTTT. Its translation is CASSPGTRPHSTDTQYF.